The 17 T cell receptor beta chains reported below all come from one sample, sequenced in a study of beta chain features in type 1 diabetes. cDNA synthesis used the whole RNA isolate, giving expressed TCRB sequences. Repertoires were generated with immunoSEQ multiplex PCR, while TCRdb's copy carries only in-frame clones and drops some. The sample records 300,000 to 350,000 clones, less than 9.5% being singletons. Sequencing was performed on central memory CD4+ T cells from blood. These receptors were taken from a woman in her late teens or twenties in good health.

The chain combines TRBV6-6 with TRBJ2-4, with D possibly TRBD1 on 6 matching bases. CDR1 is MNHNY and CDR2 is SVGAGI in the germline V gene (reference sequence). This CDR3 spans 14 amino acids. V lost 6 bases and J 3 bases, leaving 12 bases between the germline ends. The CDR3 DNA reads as TGTGCCAGCAGCCCAGACAGGTTCAAAAACATTCAGTACTTC. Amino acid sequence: CASSPDRFKNIQYF.

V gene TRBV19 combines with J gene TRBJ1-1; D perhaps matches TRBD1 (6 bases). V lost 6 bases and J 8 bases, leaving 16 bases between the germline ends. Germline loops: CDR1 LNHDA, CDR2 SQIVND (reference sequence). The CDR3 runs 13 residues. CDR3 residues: CASRNQGRREAFF. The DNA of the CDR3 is TGTGCCAGTAGAAACCAGGGGCGCAGGGAAGCTTTCTTT.

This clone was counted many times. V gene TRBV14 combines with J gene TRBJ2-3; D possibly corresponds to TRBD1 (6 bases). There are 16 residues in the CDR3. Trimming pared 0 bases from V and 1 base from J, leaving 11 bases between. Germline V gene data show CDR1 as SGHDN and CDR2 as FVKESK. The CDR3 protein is CASSQDEDRGTDTQYF. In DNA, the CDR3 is TGTGCCAGCAGCCAAGATGAGGACAGAGGCACAGATACGCAGTATTTT.

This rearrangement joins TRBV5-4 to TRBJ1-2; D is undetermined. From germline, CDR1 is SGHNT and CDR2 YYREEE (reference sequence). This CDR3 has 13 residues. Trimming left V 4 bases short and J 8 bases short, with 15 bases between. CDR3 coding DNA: TGTGCCAGCAGCCCCTCGGGGTATGGCGGCTACACCTTC. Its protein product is CASSPSGYGGYTF.

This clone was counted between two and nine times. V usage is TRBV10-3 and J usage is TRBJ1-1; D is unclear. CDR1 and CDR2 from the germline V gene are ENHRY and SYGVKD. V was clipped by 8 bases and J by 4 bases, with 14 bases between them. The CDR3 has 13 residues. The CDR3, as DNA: TGTGCCATCGGGCAGGACTTGGCCACTGAAGCTTTCTTT. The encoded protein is CAIGQDLATEAFF.

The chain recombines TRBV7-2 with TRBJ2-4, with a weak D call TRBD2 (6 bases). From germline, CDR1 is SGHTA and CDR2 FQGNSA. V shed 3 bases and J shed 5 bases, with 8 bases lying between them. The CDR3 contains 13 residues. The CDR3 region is CASSFRGENIQYF. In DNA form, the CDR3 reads TGTGCCAGCAGCTTTCGCGGGGAAAACATTCAGTACTTC.

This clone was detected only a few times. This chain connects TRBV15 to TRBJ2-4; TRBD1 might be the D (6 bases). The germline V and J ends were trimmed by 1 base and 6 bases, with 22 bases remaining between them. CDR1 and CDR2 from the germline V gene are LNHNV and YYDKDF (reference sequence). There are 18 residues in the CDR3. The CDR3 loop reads CATSRGVGTGPSGNIQYF. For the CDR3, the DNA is TGTGCCACCAGCAGAGGAGTCGGCACAGGGCCCTCGGGAAACATTCAGTACTTC.

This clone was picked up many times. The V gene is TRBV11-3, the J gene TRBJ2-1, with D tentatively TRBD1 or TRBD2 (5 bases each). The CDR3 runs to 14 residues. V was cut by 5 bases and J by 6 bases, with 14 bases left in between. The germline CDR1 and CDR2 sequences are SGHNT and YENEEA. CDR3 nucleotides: TGTGCCAGCAGCAACCGGACGAGGGGCAATGAGCAGTTCTTC. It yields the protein CASSNRTRGNEQFF. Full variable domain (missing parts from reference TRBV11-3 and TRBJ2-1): EAGVVQSPRYKIIEKKQPVAFWCNPISGHNTLYWYLQNLGQGPELLIRYENEEAVDDSQLPKDRFSAERLKGVDSTLKIQPAELGDSAVYLCASSNRTRGNEQFFGPGTRLTVL.

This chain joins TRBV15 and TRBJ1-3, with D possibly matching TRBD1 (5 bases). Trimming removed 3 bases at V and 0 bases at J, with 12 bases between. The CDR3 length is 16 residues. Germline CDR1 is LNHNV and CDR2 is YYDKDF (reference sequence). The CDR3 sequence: CATSSHRWDSGNTIYF. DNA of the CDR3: TGTGCCACCAGCAGCCACAGGTGGGACTCTGGAAACACCATATATTTT.

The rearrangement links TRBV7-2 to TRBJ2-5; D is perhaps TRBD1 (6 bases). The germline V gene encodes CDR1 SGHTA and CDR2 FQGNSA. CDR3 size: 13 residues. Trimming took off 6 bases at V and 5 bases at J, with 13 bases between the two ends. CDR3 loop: CASRTRGPETQYF. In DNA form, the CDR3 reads TGTGCCAGCAGGACCAGGGGACCGGAGACCCAGTACTTC.

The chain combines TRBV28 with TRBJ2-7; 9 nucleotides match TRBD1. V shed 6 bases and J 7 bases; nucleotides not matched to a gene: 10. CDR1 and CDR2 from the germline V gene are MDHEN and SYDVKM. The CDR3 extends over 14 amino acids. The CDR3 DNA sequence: TGTGCCAGCAGGGAAGCCGGGACAGGGCGAGAGCAGTACTTC. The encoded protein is CASREAGTGREQYF.

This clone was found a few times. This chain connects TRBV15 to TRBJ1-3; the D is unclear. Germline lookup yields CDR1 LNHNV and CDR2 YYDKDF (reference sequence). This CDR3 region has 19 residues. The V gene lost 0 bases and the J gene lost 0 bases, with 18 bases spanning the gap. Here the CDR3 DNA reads TGTGCCACCAGCAGAGATTGGCCGGGGTCCCCGATCTCTGGAAACACCATATATTTT. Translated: CATSRDWPGSPISGNTIYF.

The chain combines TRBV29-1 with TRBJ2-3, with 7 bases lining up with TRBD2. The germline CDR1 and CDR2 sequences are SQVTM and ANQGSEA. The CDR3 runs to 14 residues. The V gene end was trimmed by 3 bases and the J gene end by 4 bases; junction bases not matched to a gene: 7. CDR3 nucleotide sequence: TGCAGCGTTGACTCGGGGGGTGGGGCAGATACGCAGTATTTT. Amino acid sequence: CSVDSGGGADTQYF.

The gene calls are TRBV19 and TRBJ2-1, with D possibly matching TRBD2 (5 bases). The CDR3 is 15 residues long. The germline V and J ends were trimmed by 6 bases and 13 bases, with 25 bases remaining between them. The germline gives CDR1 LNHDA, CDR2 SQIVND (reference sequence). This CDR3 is CASREDWRAGILQFF. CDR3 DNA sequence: TGTGCCAGTAGGGAAGATTGGCGGGCCGGCATCTTACAGTTCTTC.

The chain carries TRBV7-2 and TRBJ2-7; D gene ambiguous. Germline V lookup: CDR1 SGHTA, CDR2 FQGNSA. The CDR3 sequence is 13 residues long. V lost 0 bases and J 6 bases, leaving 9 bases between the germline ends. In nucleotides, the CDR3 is TGTGCCAGCAGCTTAGCACAGAATGTCGAGCAGTACTTC. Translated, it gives CASSLAQNVEQYF.

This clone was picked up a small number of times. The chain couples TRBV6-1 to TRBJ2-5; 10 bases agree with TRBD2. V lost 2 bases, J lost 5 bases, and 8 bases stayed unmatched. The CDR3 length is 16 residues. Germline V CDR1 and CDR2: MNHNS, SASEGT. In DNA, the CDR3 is TGTGCCAGCAGTGAACTGGCTAGCGGGAGCCGGGAGACCCAGTACTTC. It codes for CASSELASGSRETQYF.

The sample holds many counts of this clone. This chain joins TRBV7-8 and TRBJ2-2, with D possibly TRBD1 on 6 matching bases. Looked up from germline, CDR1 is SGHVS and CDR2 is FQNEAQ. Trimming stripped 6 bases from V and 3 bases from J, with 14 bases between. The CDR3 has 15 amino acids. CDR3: CASRSQGHDTGELFF. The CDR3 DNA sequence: TGTGCCAGCAGGTCACAGGGTCACGACACCGGGGAGCTGTTTTTT.